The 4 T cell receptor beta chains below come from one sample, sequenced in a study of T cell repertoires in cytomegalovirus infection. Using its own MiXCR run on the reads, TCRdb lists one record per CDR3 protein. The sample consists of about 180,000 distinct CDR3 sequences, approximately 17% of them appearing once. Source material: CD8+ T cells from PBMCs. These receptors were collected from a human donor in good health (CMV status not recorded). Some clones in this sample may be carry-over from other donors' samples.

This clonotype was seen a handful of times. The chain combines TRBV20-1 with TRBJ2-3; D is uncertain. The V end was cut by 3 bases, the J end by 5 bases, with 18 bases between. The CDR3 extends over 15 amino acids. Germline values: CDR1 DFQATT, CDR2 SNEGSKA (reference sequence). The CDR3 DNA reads TGCAGTGCTAGGGGTGAGCAGAGTCCCGAAGATACGCAGTATTTT. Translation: CSARGEQSPEDTQYF.

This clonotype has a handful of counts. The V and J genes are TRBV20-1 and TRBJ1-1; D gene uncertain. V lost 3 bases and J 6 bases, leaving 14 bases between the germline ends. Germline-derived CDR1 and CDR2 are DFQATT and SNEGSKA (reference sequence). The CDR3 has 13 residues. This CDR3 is CSARSDRKPEAFF. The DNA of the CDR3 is TGCAGTGCTAGGTCCGATCGGAAGCCTGAAGCTTTCTTT.

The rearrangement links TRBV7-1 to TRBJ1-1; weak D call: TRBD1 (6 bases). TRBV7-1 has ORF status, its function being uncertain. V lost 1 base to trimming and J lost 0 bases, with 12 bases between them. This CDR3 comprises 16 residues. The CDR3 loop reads CASSSDRAALNTEAFF. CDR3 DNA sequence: TGTGCCAGCAGCTCAGACAGGGCGGCTCTGAACACTGAAGCTTTCTTT.

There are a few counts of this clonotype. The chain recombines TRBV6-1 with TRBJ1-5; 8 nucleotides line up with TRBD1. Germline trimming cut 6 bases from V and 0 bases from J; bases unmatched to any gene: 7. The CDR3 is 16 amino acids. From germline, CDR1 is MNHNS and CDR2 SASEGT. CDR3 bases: TGTGCCAGCAGGAAGACAGGGGCCGGTAGCAATCAGCCCCAGCATTTT. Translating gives CASRKTGAGSNQPQHF.